This TCR beta chain was retrieved from a study of blood T cell repertoires in COVID-19. Study context: PBMCs, B-cell-depleted T cells, or T cells were the source of the cDNA or gDNA that made up the material.

Comments on this clone: One end of the junction varies from germline; a read error may be responsible.

In the authors' workflow: For nucleated cells, counts were estimated from reference gene primer amplification. Repertoires were generated with immunoSEQ multiplex PCR, while TCRdb's copy carries only in-frame clones and drops some. V and J calls plus clone size are reproduced from that table; the DNA served to infer D and trimming. The data contain 70,000 or so clones, 60% to 80% of them singletons. CDR1 and CDR2 (germline): MNHEY, SVGAGI. This CDR3 comprises 15 residues. The chain carries TRBV6-5 and TRBJ2-3; D not certain. The sequence was obtained from a human donor in a cohort sampled during active COVID-19. Sequences were obtained from peripheral blood. DNA of the CDR3: TGTGCCTGCAGTCTGGTCGGTTCTAGCACAGATACGCAGTATTTT. Its protein is CACSLVGSSTDTQYF.